The entry below gives a single T cell receptor (beta chain) sequence along with its context. What it recognizes is unknown. V lost 0 bases to trimming and J lost 0 bases, with 12 bases between them. This CDR3 has 17 residues. Germline V lookup: CDR1 LNHDA, CDR2 SQIVND (reference sequence). This record comes from a study of T cells in localized non-small cell lung cancer. Whole-study findings and limits: Blood T cell density predicted longer survival; adjacent-lung clonality, shorter. Adjacent uninvolved lung had the highest clonality, suggesting focused antigen responses. Only one tumor region was sequenced, so heterogeneity remains possible. There were a median roughly 60 of the top 100 tumor clones appearing in adjacent lung.

Repertoires were generated with immunoSEQ multiplex PCR, while TCRdb's copy carries only in-frame clones and drops some. Of 60,000 to 65,000 clones in the sample, roughly 90% were seen once. This sample comprised peripheral blood, obtained before any cancer treatment. This receptor was identified in a woman aged 40-69 years with stage I lung adenocarcinoma. The chain uses TRBV19 and TRBJ2-4; D not certain. In DNA, the CDR3 is TGTGCCAGTAGTATAGATCGGCTTGGAGTAGCCAAAAACATTCAGTACTTC. Amino acid sequence: CASSIDRLGVAKNIQYF.